The 17 T cell receptor beta chains listed next were all sequenced from one sample in a study of blood T cell repertoires in COVID-19. Data came from immunoSEQ multiplex PCR; TCRdb stores just in-frame clones and leaves some out. The sample lists 150,000 or so clones, 87% occurring once. The sequencing input was peripheral blood. These receptors were obtained from a man at least 80 years old with acute or convalescent COVID-19.

The chain recombines TRBV7-2 with TRBJ1-5, with TRBD1 as a possible D gene (5 bases). The V and J ends lost 2 bases and 7 bases respectively, with 12 bases between them. Germline loops: CDR1 SGHTA, CDR2 FQGNSA. The CDR3 contains 14 residues. CDR3 DNA sequence: TGTGCCAGCAGCTTACAGGGAGGAGGCCAGCCCCAGCATTTT. Protein: CASSLQGGGQPQHF.

V usage is TRBV10-1 and J usage is TRBJ2-7; the match to TRBD2 covers 8 bases. Germline trimming cut 2 bases from V and 5 bases from J; bases unmatched to any gene: 11. CDR1 is WNHNN, CDR2 SYGVQD, per germline (reference sequence). This CDR3 is built from 16 residues. The CDR3 loop reads CASSEGAGELTNEQYF. CDR3 in DNA: TGCGCCAGCAGTGAGGGAGCGGGAGAGCTCACGAACGAGCAGTACTTC.

The chain is built from TRBV12-3 or TRBV12-4 and TRBJ2-5; a weak D match, TRBD1 (6 bases). This CDR3 contains 13 residues. V shed 3 bases and J shed 2 bases, with 7 bases lying between them. CDR3 protein: CASSFRGQETQYF. For the CDR3, the DNA is TGTGCCAGCAGTTTCAGGGGTCAAGAGACCCAGTACTTC.

The sample holds one count of this clone. The chain is built from TRBV2 and TRBJ2-3, with D possibly TRBD2 on 5 matching bases. V lost 6 bases, J lost 8 bases, and 15 bases lay in between. The CDR3 is made up of 13 amino acids. Germline V lookup: CDR1 SNHLY, CDR2 FYNNEI. The CDR3 DNA is TGTGCCAGCAGAAACTACCGAGGAGGTACGCAGTATTTT. It yields the protein CASRNYRGGTQYF.

This rearrangement joins TRBV5-5 to TRBJ2-7, with D possibly TRBD1 on 6 matching bases. CDR1 SGHKS and CDR2 YYEKEE come from the germline V gene (reference sequence). The CDR3 loop spans 15 amino acids. Trimming took 3 bases from V and 2 from J, leaving 15 bases between them. The CDR3 loop is CASSSRQGLAYEQYF. The CDR3 nucleotides read TGTGCCAGCAGCTCCCGGCAGGGGTTAGCCTACGAGCAGTACTTC. The variable domain in full, completed from reference TRBV5-5 and TRBJ2-7, reads DAGVTQSPTHLIKTRGQQVTLRCSPISGHKSVSWYQQVLGQGPQFIFQYYEKEERGRGNFPDRFSARQFPNYSSELNVNALLLGDSALYLCASSSRQGLAYEQYFGPGTRLTVT.

This chain connects TRBV3-1 (or the pseudogene TRBV3-2) to TRBJ1-4, with a weak D call TRBD1 (6 bases). CDR1 is LGHDT, CDR2 YNNKEL, per germline (reference sequence). The V end lost 2 bases, the J end lost 4 bases, and 14 bases lay between the germline ends. This CDR3 has 16 residues. CDR3 protein: CASSQRGSGLNEKLFF. CDR3 nucleotide sequence: TGTGCCAGCAGCCAAAGGGGGAGCGGACTTAATGAAAAACTGTTTTTT.

This chain uses TRBV10-3 with TRBJ2-5, with 8 bases fitting TRBD1. Germline assignment: CDR1 ENHRY and CDR2 SYGVKD. The junction had 4 bases not matched to a gene; V was cut back by 8 bases and J by 2 bases. The CDR3 runs 13 residues. The CDR3 nucleotides read TGTGCCATCCTGCGACAGGGGCAAGAGACCCAGTACTTC. It translates to CAILRQGQETQYF.

The rearrangement uses TRBV5-6 and TRBJ1-2; perhaps TRBD1 as D (6 bases). The CDR3 totals 15 residues. CDR1 SGHDT and CDR2 YYEEEE come from the germline V gene. Trimming removed 4 bases at V and 3 bases at J, with 16 bases between. CDR3 region: CASSMDPTGYYGYTF. CDR3 nucleotides: TGTGCCAGCAGCATGGACCCAACAGGGTACTATGGCTACACCTTC.

This clone was detected a few times. The chain recombines TRBV6-6 with TRBJ1-2; TRBD1 agrees at 7 bases. The V gene's germline CDR1 is MNHNY and CDR2 SVGAGI (reference sequence). There are 15 residues in the CDR3. V lost 6 bases to trimming and J lost 6 bases; unmatched junction nucleotides: 13. The CDR3 DNA follows: TGTGCCAGCAGGGACGGAGGGGGACAGTTAGATGGCTACACCTTC. As protein: CASRDGGGQLDGYTF.

This clone was detected a few times. The CDR3 region has the DNA TGTGCCAGCAGTAGCGGTCGCGGGTACAACTACGAGCAGTACTTC. Amino acid sequence: CASSSGRGYNYEQYF. The chain uses TRBV28 and TRBJ2-7, with D maybe TRBD2 (5 bases). The CDR3 is 15 residues long. Germline CDR1 MDHEN, CDR2 SYDVKM. Trimming took 5 bases from V and 3 from J, leaving 17 bases between them.

The rearrangement links TRBV6-1 to TRBJ2-3; the D gene is possibly TRBD2 (5 bases). V was clipped by 1 base and J by 6 bases, with 14 bases between them. The CDR3 length is 15 residues. Germline loops: CDR1 MNHNS, CDR2 SASEGT. The CDR3 protein is CASSEDLARRDTQYF. The CDR3 DNA reads TGTGCCAGCAGTGAAGATCTAGCCCGGCGGGATACGCAGTATTTT.

The chain combines TRBV9 with TRBJ2-2; D not resolved. Per the germline V gene, CDR1 is SGDLS and CDR2 is YYNGEE. This CDR3 region has 15 residues. V was shortened by 0 bases and J by 6 bases, with 12 bases between the two germline ends. CDR3 DNA sequence: TGTGCCAGCAGCGTAGGCCCCCTAAAACCCGGGGAGCTGTTTTTT. Translated: CASSVGPLKPGELFF.

This clone came up a few times. Other DNA sequences within the sample encode an identical CDR3. The chain recombines TRBV10-3 with TRBJ1-1, with 9 positions matching TRBD1. Germline-derived CDR1 and CDR2 are ENHRY and SYGVKD. V dropped 6 bases and J dropped 1; count of bases not matched to a gene: 6. The CDR3 is made up of 15 amino acids. The CDR3 loop is CAISGGQGGNTEAFF. In DNA, the CDR3 is TGTGCCATCAGCGGGGGACAGGGTGGGAACACTGAAGCTTTCTTT.

The DNA for the CDR3 is TGTGCCAGCAGTCCCGGGACAGGGGGCTTCTCTGGGGCCAACGTCCTGACTTTC. Its translation: CASSPGTGGFSGANVLTF. The chain employs TRBV7-9 and TRBJ2-6, with TRBD1 identical over 12 bases. The CDR3 runs 18 residues. Germline-derived CDR1 and CDR2 are SEHNR and FQNEAQ (reference sequence). J was trimmed by 0 bases and V by 6 bases; bases with no gene match: 6.

This rearrangement joins TRBV27 to TRBJ2-5, with a possible D match to TRBD1 (6 bases). V was pared by 5 bases and J by 5 bases, with 15 bases between. This CDR3 spans 14 amino acids. Per germline, CDR1 MNHEY and CDR2 SMNVEV (reference sequence). The CDR3 bases are TGTGCCAGCAGTGTACAGGGATCTTACGAGACCCAGTACTTC. It translates to CASSVQGSYETQYF.

The rearrangement links TRBV12-3 or TRBV12-4 to TRBJ1-2, with 10 bases that match TRBD1. The CDR3 covers 13 residues. The junction had 4 bases not matched to a gene; V was cut back by 5 bases and J by 7 bases. CDR3 region: CASSPWDRGGYTF. The CDR3 DNA sequence: TGTGCCAGCAGTCCCTGGGACAGGGGTGGCTACACCTTC.

The chain is built from TRBV29-1 and TRBJ2-5, with 11 nucleotides matching TRBD2. Germline CDR1 is SQVTM and CDR2 is ANQGSEA. Trimming at V came to 8 bases and at J to 3 bases, leaving 2 bases not matched to a gene. The CDR3 extends over 12 amino acids. CDR3 sequence: CSTSGGEETQYF. The CDR3 bases are TGCAGCACTAGCGGGGGCGAAGAGACCCAGTACTTC.